Listed here are 27 T cell receptor beta chains from one sample, sequenced in a study of Ad26.COV2.S vaccination and SARS-CoV-2 variants. The method was immunoSEQ multiplex PCR; TCRdb's version includes in-frame clones alone and lacks a portion of them. The sample consists of fewer than 400,000 clones, roughly 90% of them appearing once. This sample's treatment: 19 received Ad26.COV2.S at low or high dose, single or two shots; about 5 received placebo; per-sample allocation not given. Sample collection was performed on day 63 after the first vaccine or placebo injection. This specimen consisted of peripheral blood, obtained in a trial of Ad26.COV2.S vaccine versus placebo. Every receptor here comes from a person between 18 and 60 years old who received the Ad26.COV2.S COVID-19 vaccine or a placebo.

The V gene is TRBV21-1, the J gene TRBJ2-5; the D call of TRBD2 is as the table states it, not checked on the DNA. TRBV21-1 is listed as a pseudogene. CDR3 size: 16 residues. DNA of the CDR3: TGTGCCAGCTGGGGAACTAGCGGAGACGTCCAAGAGACCCAGTACTTC. Amino acids: CASWGTSGDVQETQYF.

The V and J genes are TRBV15 and TRBJ1-4; 8 positions match TRBD1. Looked up from germline, CDR1 is LNHNV and CDR2 is YYDKDF (reference sequence). This CDR3 has 14 amino acids. J was trimmed by 7 bases and V by 3 bases; bases with no gene match: 4. CDR3 region: CATSSRGRGEKLFF. CDR3 in DNA: TGTGCCACCAGCAGCAGGGGGCGCGGTGAAAAACTGTTTTTT.

The chain uses TRBV19 and TRBJ1-1; a weak D match, TRBD1 (6 bases). Trimming left V 5 bases short and J 8 bases short, with 18 bases between. The CDR3 spans 14 residues. Germline-derived CDR1 and CDR2 are LNHDA and SQIVND (reference sequence). CDR3 region: CASSPGTPRPEAFF. CDR3 bases: TGTGCCAGTAGTCCAGGGACACCCCGACCCGAAGCTTTCTTT.

The chain is built from TRBV4-1 and TRBJ2-2, with TRBD2 identical over 10 bases. The ends lost 5 bases at V and 6 bases at J; junction bases unmatched: 6. The CDR3 extends over 15 amino acids. Germline lookup yields CDR1 MGHRA and CDR2 YSYEKL. Here the CDR3 reads CASSYLAGVPGELFF. The CDR3 region has the DNA TGCGCCAGCAGCTATCTAGCGGGAGTTCCCGGGGAGCTGTTTTTT.

A remark on this clone: Other nucleotide sequences from this sample produce the same CDR3. The chain uses TRBV28 and TRBJ1-1; no clear D gene. This CDR3 spans 11 amino acids. Trimming left V 2 bases short and J 4 bases short, with 2 bases between. Germline V gene data show CDR1 as MDHEN and CDR2 as SYDVKM. The CDR3 loop reads CASSLGTEAFF. CDR3 DNA: TGTGCCAGCAGTTTAGGCACTGAAGCTTTCTTT.

This clone was counted once. The rearrangement joins TRBV27 to TRBJ2-7, with a possible D match to TRBD2 (5 bases). This CDR3 spans 14 amino acids. From germline, CDR1 is MNHEY and CDR2 SMNVEV (reference sequence). V dropped 5 bases and J dropped 1 base, with 12 bases sitting between them. CDR3 DNA: TGTGCCAGCAGTACCGGACTGCTGTCCTACGAGCAGTACTTC. It codes for CASSTGLLSYEQYF.

DNA of the CDR3: TGCAGCGCCGATCAATTGGGACACGGGGGCGGTGAGCAGTTCTTC. It encodes CSADQLGHGGGEQFF. J is TRBJ2-1 and V is TRBV29-1, with D tentatively TRBD1 or TRBD2 (6 bases each). CDR3 length: 15 residues. Between the trimmed V and J ends, which lost 7 bases and 9 bases, there was a span of 25 bases. The V gene's germline CDR1 is SQVTM and CDR2 ANQGSEA.

J is TRBJ2-1 and V is TRBV6-5, with D perhaps TRBD1 (5 bases). V was shortened by 8 bases and J by 2 bases, with 13 bases between the two germline ends. This CDR3 contains 14 residues. Germline V CDR1 and CDR2: MNHEY, SVGAGI. The chain's CDR3 is CASGRGGAYNEQFF. CDR3 nucleotide sequence: TGTGCCAGCGGAAGGGGTGGCGCCTACAATGAGCAGTTCTTC.

This sequence joins TRBV2 and TRBJ2-5; TRBD2 aligns across 7 bases. V was pared by 4 bases and J by 2 bases, with 7 bases of the junction left unmatched. This CDR3 region has 15 residues. Germline-derived CDR1 and CDR2 are SNHLY and FYNNEI. CDR3 in amino acids: CASSVGGGPQETQYF. CDR3 sequence (DNA): TGTGCCAGCAGTGTTGGCGGGGGACCACAAGAGACCCAGTACTTC.

The chain carries TRBV5-6 and TRBJ1-6; D not certain. The CDR3 is made up of 15 amino acids. Germline loops: CDR1 SGHDT, CDR2 YYEEEE. Trimming removed 6 bases from V and 8 bases from J, with 18 bases in between. The CDR3 bases are TGTGCCAGCACCTTAGACGGAACCATGGATTCACCCCTCCACTTT. Its translation is CASTLDGTMDSPLHF.

The rearrangement links TRBV6-2 or TRBV6-3 to TRBJ2-7; D call uncertain. V was cut by 6 bases and J by 5 bases, with 5 bases left in between. The V gene's germline CDR1 is MNHEY and CDR2 SVGEGT. The CDR3 covers 10 residues. CDR3 nucleotides: TGTGCCAGCAGCGGAGACGAGCAGTACTTC. The encoded protein is CASSGDEQYF.

The V gene is TRBV30, the J gene TRBJ2-2, with D perhaps matching TRBD2 (6 bases). V gave up 4 bases and J gave up 4 bases, with 16 bases separating them. From germline, CDR1 is GTSNPN and CDR2 SVGIG (reference sequence). CDR3 length: 15 residues. The CDR3: CAWTRGSLSTGELFF. DNA of the CDR3: TGTGCCTGGACGCGGGGTTCTCTAAGCACCGGGGAGCTGTTTTTT.

This sequence joins TRBV10-2 and TRBJ2-1; the D gene is possibly TRBD2 (6 bases). The V gene's germline CDR1 is WSHSY and CDR2 SAAADI. The CDR3 consists of 14 residues. V was cut by 5 bases and J by 7 bases, with 15 bases left in between. CDR3 bases: TGCGCCAGCAGTAAGCTGCGGGGTAGGAATGAGCAGTTCTTC. Translating gives CASSKLRGRNEQFF.

The J gene is TRBJ1-2, the V gene TRBV6-6; D is undetermined. Trimming took off 5 bases at V and 7 bases at J, with 17 bases between the two ends. Per germline, CDR1 MNHNY and CDR2 SVGAGI (reference sequence). The CDR3 extends over 14 amino acids. CDR3 bases: TGTGCCAGCAGTAACTTACCTACCACCGGTGGCTACACCTTC. Its translation is CASSNLPTTGGYTF.

This chain connects TRBV2 to TRBJ2-3; 15 nucleotides match TRBD2. CDR1 and CDR2 (germline): SNHLY, FYNNEI. Germline trimming cut 5 bases from V and 4 bases from J; bases unmatched to any gene: 4. The CDR3 is 16 amino acids. CDR3 nucleotide sequence: TGTGCCAGCAGTAGGACTAGCGGGAGGGCCCCAGATACGCAGTATTTT. It codes for CASSRTSGRAPDTQYF. Drawing the rest from reference TRBV2 and TRBJ2-3, the complete variable domain is EPEVTQTPSHQVTQMGQEVILRCVPISNHLYFYWYRQILGQKVEFLVSFYNNEISEKSEIFDDQFSVERPDGSNFTLKIRSTKLEDSAMYFCASSRTSGRAPDTQYFGPGTRLTVL.

The genes are TRBV29-1 and TRBJ1-3; D gene uncertain. The CDR3 length is 15 residues. V was shortened by 1 base and J by 2 bases, with 12 bases between the two germline ends. Germline lookup yields CDR1 SQVTM and CDR2 ANQGSEA. CDR3 loop: CSVEVPRVAGNTIYF. CDR3 coding DNA: TGCAGCGTTGAAGTACCCCGGGTAGCTGGAAACACCATATATTTT.

In its sample, this clone was seen once. The rearrangement uses TRBV5-1 and TRBJ1-2; no definite D call. V was shortened by 2 bases and J by 3 bases, with 11 bases between the two germline ends. Germline CDR1 and CDR2: SGHRS and YFSETQ. The CDR3 loop spans 14 amino acids. CDR3 bases: TGCGCCAGCAGCTTATCGACGGTAGACTATGGCTACACCTTC. Amino acids: CASSLSTVDYGYTF.

The rearrangement uses TRBV6-5 and TRBJ1-5, with TRBD1 as a possible D gene (5 bases). Trimming stripped 0 bases from V and 6 bases from J, with 15 bases between. Germline V gene lookup returns CDR1 MNHEY and CDR2 SVGAGI. This CDR3 has 16 residues. The CDR3 reads CASSYSISGIGQPQHF. The CDR3 nucleotides read TGTGCCAGCAGTTACTCGATTTCAGGGATTGGTCAGCCCCAGCATTTT.

This chain links TRBV5-1 with TRBJ1-1; unclear D gene. V lost 4 bases and J lost 0, with 10 bases in between. The CDR3 is 14 amino acids. Germline V gives CDR1 SGHRS, CDR2 YFSETQ. In nucleotides, the CDR3 is TGCGCCAGCAGCCCCCACCGCATGAACACTGAAGCTTTCTTT. As protein: CASSPHRMNTEAFF.

Comment on this clone: Other DNA sequences in the sample encode the same CDR3. The CDR3: CASSLSTDTQYF. For the CDR3, the DNA is TGTGCCAGCAGCCTTTCGACAGATACGCAGTATTTT. This sequence joins TRBV7-3 and TRBJ2-3; no firm D call. In germline, CDR1 is SGHTA, CDR2 FQGTGA. This CDR3 has 12 amino acids. V lost 5 bases to trimming and J lost 3 bases, with 6 bases between them.

The chain has TRBV28 and TRBJ2-7, with 7 bases aligning to TRBD2. Trimming removed 3 bases from V and 5 bases from J; junction bases left unmatched: 4. Germline V gene lookup returns CDR1 MDHEN and CDR2 SYDVKM. The CDR3 loop spans 13 amino acids. The DNA of the CDR3 is TGTGCCAGCAGTTTTGGGGGGGAGAACGAGCAGTACTTC. Protein: CASSFGGENEQYF.

This clone has a single count. This sequence joins TRBV6-4 and TRBJ1-4; D uncertain. Germline loops: CDR1 MRHNA, CDR2 SNTAGT. The CDR3 runs to 14 residues. Trimming pared 5 bases from V and 7 bases from J, leaving 14 bases between. The CDR3 DNA sequence: TGTGCCAGCAGTCCCGGTCCCCGGGGTGAAAAACTGTTTTTT. It codes for CASSPGPRGEKLFF.

This sequence joins TRBV11-3 and TRBJ2-2; 10 bases line up with TRBD1. Losses at the gene ends were 3 bases for V and 4 bases for J; bases not matched to a gene: 2. CDR3 length: 15 residues. Germline CDR1 reads SGHNT; CDR2 reads YENEEA. The CDR3 sequence is CASSLGQGPTGELFF. The CDR3 DNA reads TGTGCCAGCAGCTTGGGACAGGGGCCCACCGGGGAGCTGTTTTTT.

This clone appeared a few times. The genes are TRBV4-1 and TRBJ1-3, with TRBD1 as a possible D gene (6 bases). Germline V gene sequence: CDR1 MGHRA, CDR2 YSYEKL. Between the trimmed V and J ends, which lost 2 bases and 8 bases, there was a span of 13 bases. The CDR3 has 14 residues. This CDR3 reads CASSQQGLGDTIYF. The CDR3 DNA is TGCGCCAGCAGCCAACAGGGGCTAGGGGACACCATATATTTT.

This clone was recorded a few times. The V call is TRBV6-2 or TRBV6-3, the J call TRBJ1-1; D perhaps matches TRBD1 (6 bases). V lost 5 bases and J 1 base, leaving 8 bases between the germline ends. Germline assignment: CDR1 MNHEY and CDR2 SVGEGT. The CDR3 runs to 13 residues. CDR3 in amino acids: CASSRQENTEAFF. In nucleotides, the CDR3 is TGTGCCAGCAGTCGACAGGAGAACACTGAAGCTTTCTTT.

Written as DNA, the CDR3 is TGTGCCAGCAGCAAGACAGACTCTGGAAACACCATATATTTT. It encodes CASSKTDSGNTIYF. The rearrangement links TRBV5-6 to TRBJ1-3; tentative D call: TRBD1 (5 bases). Trimming removed 4 bases at V and 0 bases at J, with 8 bases between. The germline V gene has CDR1 SGHDT and CDR2 YYEEEE. The CDR3 is 14 residues long.

Comments on this clone: This specimen includes other DNA sequences encoding the same CDR3. This sequence joins TRBV28 and TRBJ2-7, with 8 bases lining up with TRBD2. The CDR3 has 14 amino acids. The germline V gene encodes CDR1 MDHEN and CDR2 SYDVKM. J lost 4 bases, V lost 5 bases, and 7 bases had no gene match. CDR3 bases: TGTGCCAGCAGTAGTCCCGGACTAGCTTACGAGCAGTACTTC. It translates to CASSSPGLAYEQYF. Full variable domain (remainder filled in from reference TRBV28 and TRBJ2-7): DVKVTQSSRYLVKRTGEKVFLECVQDMDHENMFWYRQDPGLGLRLIYFSYDVKMKEKGDIPEGYSVSREKKERFSLILESASTNQTSMYLCASSSPGLAYEQYFGPGTRLTVT.